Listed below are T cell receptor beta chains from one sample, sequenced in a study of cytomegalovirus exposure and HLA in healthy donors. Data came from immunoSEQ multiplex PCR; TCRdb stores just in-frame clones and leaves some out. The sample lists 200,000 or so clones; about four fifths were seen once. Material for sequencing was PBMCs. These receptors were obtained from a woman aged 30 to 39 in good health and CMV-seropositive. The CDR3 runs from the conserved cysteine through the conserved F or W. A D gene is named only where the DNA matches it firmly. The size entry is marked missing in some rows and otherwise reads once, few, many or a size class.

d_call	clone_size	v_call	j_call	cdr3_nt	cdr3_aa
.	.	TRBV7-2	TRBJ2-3	TGTGCCAGCAGCTTAATAGGGGCCACAGATACGCAGTATTTT	CASSLIGATDTQYF
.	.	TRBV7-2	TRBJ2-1	TGTGCCAGCAGCCCCGGGGTTTCCGGAGGCAATGAGCAGTTCTTC	CASSPGVSGGNEQFF
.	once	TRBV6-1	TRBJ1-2	TGTGCCAGCAGTGCTGGGTGGGGGGGGAATAACTATGGCTACACCTTC	CASSAGWGGNNYGYTF
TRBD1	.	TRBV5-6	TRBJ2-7	TGTGCCAGCAGCGTGGCAGGGACAGGGGTCGAGCAGTACTTC	CASSVAGTGVEQYF
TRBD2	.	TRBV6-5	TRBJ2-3	TGTGCCAGCAGTGTTCTCGCGGGAGGCTCAGATACGCAGTATTTT	CASSVLAGGSDTQYF
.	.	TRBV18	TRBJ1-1	TGTGCCAGCTCACCACCGGTGGGCCATCTGAACACTGAAGCTTTCTTT	CASSPPVGHLNTEAFF
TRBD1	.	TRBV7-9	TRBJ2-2	TGTGCCAGCAGCTTAAGGACAGGGGCCGGGGAGCTGTTTTTT	CASSLRTGAGELFF
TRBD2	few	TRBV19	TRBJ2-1	TGTGCCAGTAGTACGGGCCCCGGGGCGGGAGCTACAAATGAGCAGTTCTTC	CASSTGPGAGATNEQFF
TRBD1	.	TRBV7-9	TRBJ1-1	TGTTCCAGCAGCCAAACAGGGGCCGGAGCTTTCTTT	CSSSQTGAGAFF
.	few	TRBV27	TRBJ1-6	TGTGCCAGCAGTCCCGGACAGTTTAATTCACCCCTCCACTTT	CASSPGQFNSPLHF
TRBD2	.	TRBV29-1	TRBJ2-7	TGCAGCGTTGAAACCCCTAGCGGACGGTACGAGCAGTACTTC	CSVETPSGRYEQYF
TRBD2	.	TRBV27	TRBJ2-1	TGTGCCAGCACCCTAAGAGCGGGAGTTCCCCATGAGCAGTTCTTC	CASTLRAGVPHEQFF
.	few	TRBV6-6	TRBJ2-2	TGTGCCAGCAGTTCAGACCAGGGGCCGCTCACCGGGGAGCTGTTTTTT	CASSSDQGPLTGELFF
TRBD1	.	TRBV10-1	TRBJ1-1	TGCGCCAGCAGTGAAGGACAGGGTCGAAGGCGGACTGAAGCTTTCTTT	CASSEGQGRRRTEAFF
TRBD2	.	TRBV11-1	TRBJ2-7	TGTGCCAGCAGCTTGGGGAGCGGGAGGGCCCGGAAGAGCTCCTACGAGCAGTACTTC	CASSLGSGRARKSSYEQYF
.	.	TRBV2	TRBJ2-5	TGTGCCAGCAGTGCGATCAGGGTATACCAAGAGACCCAGTACTTC	CASSAIRVYQETQYF
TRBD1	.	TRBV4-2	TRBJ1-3	TGTGCCAGCAGCCAAAACAGGGGAGCCAACTCTGGAAACACCATATATTTT	CASSQNRGANSGNTIYF
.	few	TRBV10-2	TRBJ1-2	TGCGCCAGCAGTGCCATTAACCCGGCAGGGCACGGCTACACCTTC	CASSAINPAGHGYTF
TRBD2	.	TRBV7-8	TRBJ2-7	TGTGCCAGCAGCACAGGGGGACTAGCGAGAGAGCAGTACTTC	CASSTGGLAREQYF
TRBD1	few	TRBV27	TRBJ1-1	TGTGCCAGCAGTCCGCGGGGTTTAGACAGGGGAACTGAAGCTTTCTTT	CASSPRGLDRGTEAFF
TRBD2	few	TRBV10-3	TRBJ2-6	TGTGCCATCAGTGACTCGGGAGGGAGCTCTGGGGCCAACGTCCTGACTTTC	CAISDSGGSSGANVLTF
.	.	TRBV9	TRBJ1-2	TGTGCCAGCGGGTCGGACATCATTCCTAGGGACTATGGCTACACCTTC	CASGSDIIPRDYGYTF
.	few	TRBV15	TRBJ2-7	TGTGCCACCAGCAGAGAGTTATCGTACGAGCAGTACTTC	CATSRELSYEQYF
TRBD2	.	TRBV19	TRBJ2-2	TGTGCCAGTAGTATGCCTACTAGCGGAGGGACCGGGGAGCTGTTTTTT	CASSMPTSGGTGELFF
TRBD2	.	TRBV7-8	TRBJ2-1	TGTGCCACCTTAGCGGGAGTAGGGGGCAATGAGCAGTTCTTC	CATLAGVGGNEQFF
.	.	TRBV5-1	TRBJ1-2	TGCGCCAGCAGCCCGTCTACAACGGGAGGCTACACCTTC	CASSPSTTGGYTF
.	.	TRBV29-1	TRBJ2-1	TGCAGCGTTGGGGCCCGACAGGATGGCGGGCAGTTCTTC	CSVGARQDGGQFF
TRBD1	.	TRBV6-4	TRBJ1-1	TGTGCCAGCAGCGAGGGGGCGCGAGCTGAAGCTTTCTTT	CASSEGARAEAFF
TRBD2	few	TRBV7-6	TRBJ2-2	TGTGCCAGCAGCTTACTAGCGGGGTACACCGGGGAGCTGTTTTTT	CASSLLAGYTGELFF
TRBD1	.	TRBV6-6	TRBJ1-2	TGTGCCAGCAGGTTACAGGGGGCCGATGGCTACACCTTC	CASRLQGADGYTF
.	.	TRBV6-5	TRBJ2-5	TGTGCCAGCATAGGCGGGTGCGAGGAGTACTTC	CASIGGCEEYF
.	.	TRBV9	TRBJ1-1	TGTGCCAGCAGCCCCCAGGGGATGTGGAACACTGAAGCTTTCTTT	CASSPQGMWNTEAFF
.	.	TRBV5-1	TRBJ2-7	TGCGCCAGCAGCTTGTTAGGAGACTACGAGCAGTACTTC	CASSLLGDYEQYF
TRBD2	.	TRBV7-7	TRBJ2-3	TGTGCTAGCAGCTTACGGGGCGGGGGGACAGATACGCAGTATTTT	CASSLRGGGTDTQYF
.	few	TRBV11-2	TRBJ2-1	TGTGCCAGCAGCTCCTCCTCCTCAACTTACAATGAGCAGTTCTTC	CASSSSSSTYNEQFF
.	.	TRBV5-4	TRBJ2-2	TGTGCCAGCAGTCCCGGACAGTTCGTTCCCGGGGAGCTGTTTTTT	CASSPGQFVPGELFF
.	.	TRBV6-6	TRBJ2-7	TGTGCCAGCAGTCTCGGTTTCTACGAGCAGTACTTC	CASSLGFYEQYF
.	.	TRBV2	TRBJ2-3	TGTGCCACGACCGGGGAGGCTAGCACAGATACGCAGTATTTT	CATTGEASTDTQYF
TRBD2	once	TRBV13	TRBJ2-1	TGTGCCAGCAGTTTTATAACACTAGCGGGAGACTACAATGAGCAGTTCTTC	CASSFITLAGDYNEQFF
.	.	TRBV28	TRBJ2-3	TGTGCCAGCCGCCCTGAGGGCACAGATACGCAGTATTTT	CASRPEGTDTQYF
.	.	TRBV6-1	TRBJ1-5	TGTGCCAGCAGAAGAACCGGACAGTTCAATCAACCCCAGCATTTT	CASRRTGQFNQPQHF